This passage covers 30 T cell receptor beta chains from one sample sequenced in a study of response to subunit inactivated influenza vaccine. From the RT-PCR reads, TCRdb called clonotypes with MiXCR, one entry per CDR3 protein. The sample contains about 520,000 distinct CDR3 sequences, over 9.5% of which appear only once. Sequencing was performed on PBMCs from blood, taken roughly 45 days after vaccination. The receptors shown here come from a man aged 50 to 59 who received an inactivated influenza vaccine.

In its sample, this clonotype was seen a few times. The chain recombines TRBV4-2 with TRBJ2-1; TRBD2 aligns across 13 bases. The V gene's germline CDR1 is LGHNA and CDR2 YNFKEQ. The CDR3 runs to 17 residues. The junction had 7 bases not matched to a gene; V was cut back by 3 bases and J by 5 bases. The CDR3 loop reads CASSQAPGTSGNNEQFF. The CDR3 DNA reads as TGTGCCAGCAGCCAGGCCCCCGGGACTAGCGGGAACAATGAGCAGTTCTTC.

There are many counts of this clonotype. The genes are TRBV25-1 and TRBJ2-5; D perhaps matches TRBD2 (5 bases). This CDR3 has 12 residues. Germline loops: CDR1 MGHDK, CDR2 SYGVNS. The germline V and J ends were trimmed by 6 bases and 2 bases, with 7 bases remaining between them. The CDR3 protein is CASSGIQETQYF. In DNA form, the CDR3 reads TGTGCCAGCAGCGGGATACAAGAGACCCAGTACTTC.

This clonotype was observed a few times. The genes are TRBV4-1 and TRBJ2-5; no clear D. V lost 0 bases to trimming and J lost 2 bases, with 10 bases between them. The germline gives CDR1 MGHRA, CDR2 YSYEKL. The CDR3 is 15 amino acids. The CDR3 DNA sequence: TGCGCCAGCAGCCAAGACGTGCGTACTCAAGAGACCCAGTACTTC. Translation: CASSQDVRTQETQYF.

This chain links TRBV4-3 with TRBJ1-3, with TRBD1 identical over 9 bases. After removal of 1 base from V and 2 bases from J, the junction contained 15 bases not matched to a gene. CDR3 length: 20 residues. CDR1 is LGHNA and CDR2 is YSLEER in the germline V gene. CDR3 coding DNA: TGCGCCAGCAGCCAAGCCTCGCCTCGAACAGGGGGCTGGGCTGGAAACACCATATATTTT. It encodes CASSQASPRTGGWAGNTIYF.

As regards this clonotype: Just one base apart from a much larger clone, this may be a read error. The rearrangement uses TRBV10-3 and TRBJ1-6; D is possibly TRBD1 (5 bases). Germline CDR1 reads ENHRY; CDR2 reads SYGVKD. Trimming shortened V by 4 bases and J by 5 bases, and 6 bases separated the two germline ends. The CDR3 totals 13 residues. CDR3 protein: CAISVQDNSPLHF. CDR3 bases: TGTGCCATCAGTGTACAGGATAATTCACCCCTCCACTTT.

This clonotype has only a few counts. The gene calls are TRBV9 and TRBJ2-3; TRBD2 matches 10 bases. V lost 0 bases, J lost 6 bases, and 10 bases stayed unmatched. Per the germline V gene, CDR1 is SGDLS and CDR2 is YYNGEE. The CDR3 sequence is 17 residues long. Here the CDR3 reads CASSVGIAGGRYDTQYF. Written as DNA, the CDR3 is TGTGCCAGCAGCGTAGGGATAGCGGGAGGAAGGTATGATACGCAGTATTTT.

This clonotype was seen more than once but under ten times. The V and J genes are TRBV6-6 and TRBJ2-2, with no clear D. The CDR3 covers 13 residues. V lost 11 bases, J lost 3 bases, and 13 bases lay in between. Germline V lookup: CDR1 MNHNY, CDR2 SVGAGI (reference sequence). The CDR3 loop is CACAWGYTGELFF. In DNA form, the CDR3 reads TGTGCCTGCGCTTGGGGTTACACCGGGGAGCTGTTTTTT.

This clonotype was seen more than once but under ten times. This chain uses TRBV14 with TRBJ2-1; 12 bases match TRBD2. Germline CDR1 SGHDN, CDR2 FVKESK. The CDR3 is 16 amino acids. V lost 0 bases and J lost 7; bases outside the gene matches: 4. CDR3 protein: CASSQDHLAGGNEQFF. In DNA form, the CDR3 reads TGTGCCAGCAGCCAAGATCACCTAGCGGGAGGGAATGAGCAGTTCTTC.

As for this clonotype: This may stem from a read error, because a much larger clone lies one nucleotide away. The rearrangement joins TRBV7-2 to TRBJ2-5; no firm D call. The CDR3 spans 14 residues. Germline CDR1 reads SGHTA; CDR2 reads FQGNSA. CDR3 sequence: CASSLAGSQEIQYF. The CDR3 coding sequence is TGTGCCAGCAGCTTAGCCGGCAGCCAAGAGATCCAGTACTTC.

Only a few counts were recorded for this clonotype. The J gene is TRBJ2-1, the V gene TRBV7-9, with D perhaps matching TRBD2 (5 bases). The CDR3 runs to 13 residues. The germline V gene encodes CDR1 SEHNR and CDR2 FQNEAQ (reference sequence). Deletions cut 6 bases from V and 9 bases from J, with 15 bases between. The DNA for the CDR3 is TGTGCCAGCAGTGTTGAGCGTGGGAGTGAGCAGTTCTTC. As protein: CASSVERGSEQFF.

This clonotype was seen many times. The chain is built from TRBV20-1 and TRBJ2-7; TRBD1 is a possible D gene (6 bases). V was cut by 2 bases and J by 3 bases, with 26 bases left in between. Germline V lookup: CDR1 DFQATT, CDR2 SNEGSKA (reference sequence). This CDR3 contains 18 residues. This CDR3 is CSARPPAHHRAAGYEQYF. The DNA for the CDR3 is TGCAGTGCTAGACCCCCGGCCCATCACAGGGCTGCGGGCTACGAGCAGTACTTC.

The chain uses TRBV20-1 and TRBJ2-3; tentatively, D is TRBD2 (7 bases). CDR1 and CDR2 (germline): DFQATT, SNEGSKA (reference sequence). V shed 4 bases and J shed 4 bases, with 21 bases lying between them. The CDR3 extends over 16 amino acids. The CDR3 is CSAIPGGRFSADTQYF. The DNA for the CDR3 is TGCAGTGCTATCCCGGGGGGCAGATTTAGCGCAGATACGCAGTATTTT.

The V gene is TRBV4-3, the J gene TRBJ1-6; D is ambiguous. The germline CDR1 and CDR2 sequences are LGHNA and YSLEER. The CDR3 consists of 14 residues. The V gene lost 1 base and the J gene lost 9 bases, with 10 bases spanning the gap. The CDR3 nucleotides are TGCGCCAGCAGCCAAGTGGACGGAACTTCACCCCTCCACTTT. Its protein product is CASSQVDGTSPLHF.

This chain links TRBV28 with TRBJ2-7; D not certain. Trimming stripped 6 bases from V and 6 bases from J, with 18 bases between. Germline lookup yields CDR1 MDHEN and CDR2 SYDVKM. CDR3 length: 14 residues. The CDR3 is CASRTLGNPFEQYF. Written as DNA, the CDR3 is TGTGCCAGCAGAACATTAGGGAACCCTTTCGAGCAGTACTTC.

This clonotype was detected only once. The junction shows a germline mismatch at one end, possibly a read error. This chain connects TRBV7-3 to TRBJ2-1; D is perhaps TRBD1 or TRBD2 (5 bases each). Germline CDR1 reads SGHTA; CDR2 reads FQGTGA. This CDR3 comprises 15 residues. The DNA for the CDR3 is TGTGCCATCAGCCCTCGTCCGGGACGGATAAATGAGCAGTTCTTC. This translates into CAISPRPGRINEQFF.

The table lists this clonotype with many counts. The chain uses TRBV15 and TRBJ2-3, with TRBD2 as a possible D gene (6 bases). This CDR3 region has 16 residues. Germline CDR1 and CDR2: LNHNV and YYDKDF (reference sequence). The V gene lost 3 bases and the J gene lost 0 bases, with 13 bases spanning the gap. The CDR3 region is CATSRGSGSSTDTQYF. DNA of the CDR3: TGTGCCACCAGCAGGGGAAGCGGGTCGAGCACAGATACGCAGTATTTT.

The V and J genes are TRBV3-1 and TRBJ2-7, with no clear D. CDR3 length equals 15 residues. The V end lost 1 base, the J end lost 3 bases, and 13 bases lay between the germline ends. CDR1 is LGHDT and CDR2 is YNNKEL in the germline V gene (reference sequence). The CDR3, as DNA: TGTGCCAGCAGCCAAGGTCTTATCACTAACTACGAGCAGTACTTC. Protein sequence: CASSQGLITNYEQYF.

CDR3 sequence (DNA): TGTGCCAGCAGCTCACCGGGAACGCAGTATTTT. Translated, it gives CASSSPGTQYF. This sequence joins TRBV5-6 and TRBJ2-3; a weak D match, TRBD2 (5 bases). CDR1 SGHDT and CDR2 YYEEEE come from the germline V gene. The CDR3 covers 11 residues. The germline V and J ends were trimmed by 3 bases and 9 bases, with 8 bases remaining between them.

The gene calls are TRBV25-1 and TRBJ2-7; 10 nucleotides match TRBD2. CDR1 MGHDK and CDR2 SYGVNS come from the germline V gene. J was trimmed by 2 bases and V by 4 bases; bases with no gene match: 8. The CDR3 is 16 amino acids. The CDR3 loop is CASSGTASGRAYEQYF. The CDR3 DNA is TGTGCCAGCAGTGGAACCGCTAGCGGGAGAGCCTACGAGCAGTACTTC.

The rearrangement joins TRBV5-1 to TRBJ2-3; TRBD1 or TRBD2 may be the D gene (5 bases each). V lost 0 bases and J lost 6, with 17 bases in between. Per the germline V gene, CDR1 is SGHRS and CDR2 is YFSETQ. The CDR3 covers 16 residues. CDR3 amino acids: CASSLGGTSVSDTQYF. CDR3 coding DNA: TGCGCCAGCAGCTTGGGGGGGACGTCGGTATCGGATACGCAGTATTTT.

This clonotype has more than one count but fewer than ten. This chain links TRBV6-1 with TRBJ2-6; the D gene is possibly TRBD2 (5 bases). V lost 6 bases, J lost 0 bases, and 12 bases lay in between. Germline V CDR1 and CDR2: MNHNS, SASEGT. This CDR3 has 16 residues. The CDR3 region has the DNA TGTGCCAGCAGGACTAAGCTAAACTCTGGGGCCAACGTCCTGACTTTC. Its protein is CASRTKLNSGANVLTF.

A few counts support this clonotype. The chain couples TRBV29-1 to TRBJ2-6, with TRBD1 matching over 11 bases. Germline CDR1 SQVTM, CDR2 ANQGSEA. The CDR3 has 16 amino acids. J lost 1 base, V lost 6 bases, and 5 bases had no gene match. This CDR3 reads CSVKGTGGSGANVLTF. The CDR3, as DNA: TGCAGCGTCAAGGGGACAGGGGGGTCTGGGGCCAACGTCCTGACTTTC.

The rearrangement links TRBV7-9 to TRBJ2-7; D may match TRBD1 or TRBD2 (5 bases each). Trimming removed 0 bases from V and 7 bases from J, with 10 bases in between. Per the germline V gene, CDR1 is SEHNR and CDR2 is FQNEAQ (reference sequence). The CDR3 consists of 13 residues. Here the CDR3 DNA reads TGTGCCAGCAGCTTAGCGGGGGTCAGAGAGCAGTACTTC. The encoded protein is CASSLAGVREQYF.

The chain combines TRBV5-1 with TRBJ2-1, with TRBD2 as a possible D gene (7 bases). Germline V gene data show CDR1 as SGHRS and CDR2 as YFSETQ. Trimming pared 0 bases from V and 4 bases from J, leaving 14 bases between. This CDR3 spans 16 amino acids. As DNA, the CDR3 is TGCGCCAGCAGCTTGGCCAGGGGCGGGAGTTACAATGAGCAGTTCTTC. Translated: CASSLARGGSYNEQFF.

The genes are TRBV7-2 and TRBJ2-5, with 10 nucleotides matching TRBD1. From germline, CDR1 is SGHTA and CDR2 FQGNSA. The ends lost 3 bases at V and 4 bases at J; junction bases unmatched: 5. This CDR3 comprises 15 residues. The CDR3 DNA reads TGTGCCAGCAGCTTTCAGACAGGGGGCGGAGAGACCCAGTACTTC. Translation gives CASSFQTGGGETQYF.

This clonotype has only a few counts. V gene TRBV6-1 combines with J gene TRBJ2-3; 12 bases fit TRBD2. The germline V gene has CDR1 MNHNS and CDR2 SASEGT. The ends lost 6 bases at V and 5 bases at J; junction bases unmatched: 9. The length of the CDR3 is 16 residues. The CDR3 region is CASSALLAGGKDTQYF. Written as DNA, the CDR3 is TGTGCCAGCAGCGCTCTACTAGCGGGGGGCAAAGATACGCAGTATTTT.

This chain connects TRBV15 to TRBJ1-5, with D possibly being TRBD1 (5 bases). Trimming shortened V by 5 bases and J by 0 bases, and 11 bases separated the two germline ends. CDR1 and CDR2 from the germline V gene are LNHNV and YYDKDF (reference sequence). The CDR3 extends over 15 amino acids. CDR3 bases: TGTGCCACCAGCGGGGAGACAGCTAGCAATCAGCCCCAGCATTTT. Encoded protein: CATSGETASNQPQHF.

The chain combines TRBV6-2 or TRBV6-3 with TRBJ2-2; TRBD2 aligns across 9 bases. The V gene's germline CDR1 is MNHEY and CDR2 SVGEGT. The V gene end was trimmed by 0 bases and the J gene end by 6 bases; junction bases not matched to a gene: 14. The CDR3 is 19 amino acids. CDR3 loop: CASSYSPLRGGVYAGELFF. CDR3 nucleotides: TGTGCCAGCAGTTACTCCCCGTTGCGGGGGGGTGTCTATGCCGGGGAGCTGTTTTTT.

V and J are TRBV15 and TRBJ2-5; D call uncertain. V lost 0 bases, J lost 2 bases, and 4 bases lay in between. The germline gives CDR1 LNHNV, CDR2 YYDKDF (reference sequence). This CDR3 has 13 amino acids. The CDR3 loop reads CATSRDAQETQYF. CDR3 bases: TGTGCCACCAGCAGAGACGCGCAAGAGACCCAGTACTTC.

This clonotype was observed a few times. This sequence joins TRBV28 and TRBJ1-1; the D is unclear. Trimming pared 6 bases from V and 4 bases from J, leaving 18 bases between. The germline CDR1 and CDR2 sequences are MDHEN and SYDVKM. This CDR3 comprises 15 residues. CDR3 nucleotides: TGTGCCAGCAGCCCCCACCACGGAGCGGTCACTGAAGCTTTCTTT. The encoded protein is CASSPHHGAVTEAFF.